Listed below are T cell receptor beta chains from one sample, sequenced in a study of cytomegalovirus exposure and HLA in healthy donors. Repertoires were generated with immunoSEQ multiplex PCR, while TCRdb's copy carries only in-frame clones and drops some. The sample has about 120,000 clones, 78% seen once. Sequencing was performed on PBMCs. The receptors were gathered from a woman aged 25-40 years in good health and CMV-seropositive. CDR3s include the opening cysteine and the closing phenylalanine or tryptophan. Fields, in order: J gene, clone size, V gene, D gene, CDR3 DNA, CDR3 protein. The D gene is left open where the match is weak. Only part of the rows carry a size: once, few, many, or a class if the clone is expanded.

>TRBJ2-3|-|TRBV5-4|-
TGTGCCAGCAGCCGTGTTGATAGCAGGGGAGATACGCAGTATTTT
CASSRVDSRGDTQYF
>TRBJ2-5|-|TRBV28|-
TGTGCCAGCAATTTATTTAGGAGGGGAGGAGAGACCCAGTACTTC
CASNLFRRGGETQYF
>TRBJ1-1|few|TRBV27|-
TGTGCCAGCAGTTTAGGGAGGGATAACACTGAAGCTTTCTTT
CASSLGRDNTEAFF
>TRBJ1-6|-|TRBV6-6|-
TGTGCCAGCAGGTCCAGCGTGGGTAATTCACCCCTCCACTTT
CASRSSVGNSPLHF
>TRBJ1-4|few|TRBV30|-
TGTGCCTGGAGTCGGGGGGGGGCTGGGGGAAAACTGTTTTTT
CAWSRGGAGGKLFF
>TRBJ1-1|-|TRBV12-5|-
TGTGCTAGTGGTTTGTACAGCGGGAGCACTGAAGCTTTCTTT
CASGLYSGSTEAFF
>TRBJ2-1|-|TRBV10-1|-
TGCGCCAGCAGTGACACCCAGGGCTCTTACAATGAGCAGTTCTTC
CASSDTQGSYNEQFF
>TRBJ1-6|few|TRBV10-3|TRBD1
TGTGCCATCGGAGGACAGGGGAGCTCCTATAATTCACCCCTCCACTTT
CAIGGQGSSYNSPLHF
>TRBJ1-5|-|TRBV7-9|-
TGTGCCAGCAGCTTAGTTGGGGCAGCTAATCAGCCCCAGCATTTT
CASSLVGAANQPQHF
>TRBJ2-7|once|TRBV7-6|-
TGTGCCAGCAGCTTAGGTTCGGGACACCTAATGTACGAGCAGTACTTC
CASSLGSGHLMYEQYF
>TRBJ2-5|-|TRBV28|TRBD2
TGTGCCACGGGACTAGCGGGGGGTCCGGAGACCCAGTACTTC
CATGLAGGPETQYF
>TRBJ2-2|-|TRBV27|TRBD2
TGTGCCAGCAGTTTAGTCGGGGGGGACACCGGGGAGCTGTTTTTT
CASSLVGGDTGELFF
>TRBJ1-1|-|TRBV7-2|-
TGTGCCAGCAGCTTAGATTCCGGGAGGAGTACTGAAGCTTTCTTT
CASSLDSGRSTEAFF
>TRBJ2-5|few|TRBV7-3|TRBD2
TGTGCCAGCAGCTTAACGGGGGGACTACAAGAGACCCAGTACTTC
CASSLTGGLQETQYF
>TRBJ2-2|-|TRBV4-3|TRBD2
TGCGCCAGCAGCCCACTAGCGGGGGGAAACACCGGGGAGCTGTTTTTT
CASSPLAGGNTGELFF
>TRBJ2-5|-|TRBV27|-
TGTGCCAGCACTCCGGCGGGTTCGGGAGAGACCCAGTACTTC
CASTPAGSGETQYF
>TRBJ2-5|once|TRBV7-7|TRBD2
TGTGCAATAGGGACTAGCGGGGGGATCCCGGGAGAGACCCAGTACTTC
CAIGTSGGIPGETQYF
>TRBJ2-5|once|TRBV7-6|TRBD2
TGTGCCAGCAGCGTGCGCGGGGGGCTGAGGGAGACCCAGTACTTC
CASSVRGGLRETQYF
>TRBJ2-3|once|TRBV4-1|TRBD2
TGCGCCAGCGGCGGACGGGGCGGGGGAAGCACAGATACGCAGTATTTT
CASGGRGGGSTDTQYF
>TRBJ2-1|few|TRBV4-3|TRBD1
TGCGCCAGCAGCCCTACAGTAACAGGGGGGTCCTACAATGAGCAGTTCTTC
CASSPTVTGGSYNEQFF
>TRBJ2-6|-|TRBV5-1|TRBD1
TGCGCCAGCAGGGGACAGGGGGCATCTGGGGCCAACGTCCTGACTTTC
CASRGQGASGANVLTF
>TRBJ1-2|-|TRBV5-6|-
TGTGCCAGCAGCTTGGAGACAGACTATGGCTACACCTTC
CASSLETDYGYTF
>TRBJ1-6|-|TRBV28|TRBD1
TGTGCCAGCAGTGGGACAGATTCACCCCTCCACTTT
CASSGTDSPLHF
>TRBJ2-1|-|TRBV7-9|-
TGTGCCAGCAGCTTAATGACAGAGCGTCGGCCCTACAATGAGCAGTTCTTC
CASSLMTERRPYNEQFF
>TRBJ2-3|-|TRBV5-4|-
TGTGCCAGCAGCCCATCTTCAGGCCACTCAGATACGCAGTATTTT
CASSPSSGHSDTQYF
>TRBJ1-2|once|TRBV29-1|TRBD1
TGCAGCGTCGCGCTGGGACAGGGCCTTAACTATGGCTACACCTTC
CSVALGQGLNYGYTF
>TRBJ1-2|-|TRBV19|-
TGTGCCAGTAGTCGGACAGAGTATGGCTACACCTTC
CASSRTEYGYTF
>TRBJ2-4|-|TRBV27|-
TGTGCCAGCAGTTTTGTAGCAACCAAAAACATTCAGTACTTC
CASSFVATKNIQYF
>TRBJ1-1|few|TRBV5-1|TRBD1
TGCGCCACCACTTTAGGGACAGGAGGCAACACTGAAGCTTTCTTT
CATTLGTGGNTEAFF
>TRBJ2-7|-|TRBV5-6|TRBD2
TGTGCCAGCAGTCCGAGACTAGCGGGGGCAGGGGAGCAGTACTTC
CASSPRLAGAGEQYF
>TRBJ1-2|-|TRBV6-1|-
TGTGCCAGCAGTGGACAGAACTATGGCTACACCTTC
CASSGQNYGYTF
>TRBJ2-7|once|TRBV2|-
TGTGCCAGCAGTGTCGGTCTTTACTACGAGCAGTACTTC
CASSVGLYYEQYF
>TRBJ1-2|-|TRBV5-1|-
TGCGCCAGCAGCTTGGGTTTACAGAACTATGGCTACACCTTC
CASSLGLQNYGYTF
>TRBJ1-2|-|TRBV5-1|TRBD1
TGCGCCAGCAGATTGGACAGGGGCGGCTATGGCTACACCTTC
CASRLDRGGYGYTF
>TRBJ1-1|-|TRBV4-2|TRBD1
TGTGCCAGCAGCCAGACAGGGAGGACTGAAGCTTTCTTT
CASSQTGRTEAFF
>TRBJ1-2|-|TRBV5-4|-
TGTGCCAGCAGCCCGGACAGCGTTTACTATGGCTACACCTTC
CASSPDSVYYGYTF
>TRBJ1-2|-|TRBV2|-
TGTGCCAGCACGGACATTAACTATGGCTACACCTTC
CASTDINYGYTF
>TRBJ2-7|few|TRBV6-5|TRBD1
TGTGCCAGCAGTTACCGGACAGGGGCCCGCTCCTACGAGCAGTACTTC
CASSYRTGARSYEQYF
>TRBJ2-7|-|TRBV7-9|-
TGTGCCAGCAGCCAATTGCGCGGGTCCTCCTACGAGCAGTACTTC
CASSQLRGSSYEQYF
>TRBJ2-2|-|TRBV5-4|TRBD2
TGTGCCAGCAGCGGGGGGACTAGCGGGGGGGCCTCGGGTGACACCGGGGAGCTGTTTTTT
CASSGGTSGGASGDTGELFF
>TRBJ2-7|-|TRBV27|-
TGTGCCAGCAGCTTTGTAGGGGGAGCGTCCTACGAGCAGTACTTC
CASSFVGGASYEQYF
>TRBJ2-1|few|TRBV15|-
TGTGCCACCAGCAGATCCCGGGACAACAATGAGCAGTTCTTC
CATSRSRDNNEQFF
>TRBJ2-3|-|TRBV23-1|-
TGCGCCAGCAGTCAATCGATGGACACCTGGACAGATACGCAGTATTTT
CASSQSMDTWTDTQYF